This TCR beta chain originates from a study of read filtering for tumor transcriptome and immune sequencing. Across the whole study: Under 10 patients were R-ISS I, roughly 17 were R-ISS II, roughly 7 were R-ISS III. TCR-mapped reads were about 3.5 to 11 million with IR-seq versus about 85 to 1,300 with RNA-seq.

About this clonotype itself: No antigen is known for it.

This library used around 400 ng RNA and molecular barcoded adaptors spanning alpha/delta and beta/gamma chains. TCRdb passed the reads through MiXCR, listing each CDR3 protein once. The sample yields 45,000 to 55,000 distinct CDR3 sequences, roughly 19% seen once. Germline CDR1 is SGDLS and CDR2 is YYNGEE. The length of the CDR3 is 15 residues. The V and J ends lost 3 bases and 6 bases respectively, with 15 bases between them. At the time of active disease, bone marrow was collected from every patient. Study-wide results and limits: The sorted CD138-negative fraction was a mixed bone marrow immune population, not purified T cells.

J is TRBJ2-2 and V is TRBV9, with no clear D. This receptor was identified in a donor at least 40 years old with multiple myeloma. Material for sequencing was a population of CD138-negative cells sorted from bone marrow. CDR3 in DNA: TGTGCCAGCAGCGGAGGCCCGCGAGGTCCCGGGGAGCTGTTTTTT. Residues: CASSGGPRGPGELFF.